This is a list of T cell receptor beta chains from one sample in a study of T cell repertoires in cytomegalovirus infection. TCRdb re-derived calls from the reads in MiXCR, one entry per CDR3 protein. The sample yields approximately 250,000 distinct CDR3 sequences, over 20% seen once. The source material was CD8+ T cells from PBMCs. Source of these receptors: a human donor in good health (CMV status not recorded). Some clones in this sample may be carry-over from other donors' samples. Both conserved end residues are part of each CDR3.

V: TRBV6-5
length: 16
J: TRBJ1-1
CDR3: CASSYSNPGVNTEAFF

V: TRBV7-2
length: 13
J: TRBJ2-3
CDR3: CASIGQTPDTQYF

V: TRBV12-3/TRBV12-4
length: 15
J: TRBJ2-1
CDR3: CASSPIAGGLYEQFF

V: TRBV6-6
length: 14
J: TRBJ2-2
CDR3: CASYRGPNTGELFF

V: TRBV28
length: 15
J: TRBJ2-7
CDR3: CASSLFGQEAYEQYF

V: TRBV20-1
length: 12
J: TRBJ1-2
CDR3: CSAVDEVRGYTF

V: TRBV14
length: 15
J: TRBJ1-1
CDR3: CASSEVWDPNTEAFF

V: TRBV2
length: 10
J: TRBJ2-1
CDR3: CASKGNEQFF

V: TRBV6-1
length: 15
J: TRBJ2-3
CDR3: CASSELTDLTDTQYF

V: TRBV20-1
length: 12
J: TRBJ2-5
CDR3: CSADTGGETQYF

V: TRBV27
length: 14
J: TRBJ2-2
CDR3: CASRPDLNTGELFF

V: TRBV27
length: 16
J: TRBJ2-1
CDR3: CASSMPTGSSYNEQFF

V: TRBV28
length: 13
J: TRBJ2-1
CDR3: CASREVLYNEQFF

V: TRBV2
length: 15
J: TRBJ2-3
CDR3: CASSGRVTHTDTQYF

V: TRBV29-1
length: 15
J: TRBJ2-1
CDR3: CSAERFRTDNNEQFF

V: TRBV2
length: 15
J: TRBJ2-1
CDR3: CASSPRQGASYEQFF

V: TRBV9
length: 16
J: TRBJ2-3
CDR3: CASSAKPGPGPDTQYF

V: TRBV7-2
length: 16
J: TRBJ2-1
CDR3: CASTYLPRRGDNEQFF

V: TRBV12-3/TRBV12-4
length: 15
J: TRBJ2-3
CDR3: CASSAGGGWTDTQYF

V: TRBV3-1
length: 16
J: TRBJ1-6
CDR3: CASSQDWASYNSPLHF

V: TRBV12-3/TRBV12-4
length: 16
J: TRBJ2-1
CDR3: CASTPPWTGDYNEQFF

V: TRBV28
length: 14
J: TRBJ2-7
CDR3: CASSFRDTSYEQYF

V: TRBV7-8
length: 15
J: TRBJ1-3
CDR3: CASSLVGGVGNTIYF

V: TRBV7-6
length: 15
J: TRBJ1-6
CDR3: CTSSSDPGGNSPLHF

V: TRBV5-4
length: 17
J: TRBJ2-5
CDR3: CASSLVGGYQNQETQYF

V: TRBV7-8
length: 14
J: TRBJ2-5
CDR3: CASSPWTAQETQYF

V: TRBV12-3/TRBV12-4
length: 16
J: TRBJ2-7
CDR3: CASSFSRDRPYYEQYF

V: TRBV20-1
length: 11
J: TRBJ1-1
CDR3: CSGSLNTEAFF

V: TRBV7-8
length: 13
J: TRBJ2-7
CDR3: CASSLPGGLEQYF

V: TRBV4-2
length: 13
J: TRBJ2-2
CDR3: CASSQLATGELFF

V: TRBV10-3
length: 15
J: TRBJ2-7
CDR3: CAISESTVEDYKQYF

V: TRBV3-1
length: 14
J: TRBJ2-7
CDR3: CASSQGDYLYEQYF

V: TRBV4-1
length: 13
J: TRBJ1-1
CDR3: CASSQDEGTEAFF

V: TRBV20-1
length: 14
J: TRBJ1-5
CDR3: CSAIYRDGNQPQHF

V: TRBV28
length: 14
J: TRBJ1-2
CDR3: CASSLGGQTDGYTF

V: TRBV7-9
length: 15
J: TRBJ2-2
CDR3: CASSSRTIGTGELFF

V: TRBV7-2
length: 12
J: TRBJ1-6
CDR3: CASSLDYSPLHF

V: TRBV6-2/TRBV6-3
length: 17
J: TRBJ2-7
CDR3: CASSYSPAGQGHYEQYF

V: TRBV27
length: 14
J: TRBJ2-1
CDR3: CASRTSGGTNEQFF

V: TRBV20-1
length: 14
J: TRBJ2-7
CDR3: CSAREWGRTYEQYF

V: TRBV28
length: 16
J: TRBJ2-7
CDR3: CASSFPRQGVPYEQYF

V: TRBV25-1
length: 11
J: TRBJ2-7
CDR3: CASSAGSEQYF

V: TRBV2
length: 16
J: TRBJ2-7
CDR3: CASSEFYTGTGYEQYF

V: TRBV27
length: 15
J: TRBJ1-1
CDR3: CASSLGLYTYTEAFF

V: TRBV14
length: 17
J: TRBJ2-3
CDR3: CASSQDLAGFSTDTQYF

V: TRBV7-8
length: 20
J: TRBJ2-2
CDR3: CASSFPSGTSGAANTGELFF

V: TRBV20-1
length: 12
J: TRBJ1-2
CDR3: CSASLDIGGYTF

V: TRBV29-1
length: 13
J: TRBJ2-7
CDR3: CSVELGSRDEQYF

V: TRBV7-8
length: 17
J: TRBJ1-5
CDR3: CASSLLEGSYSNQPQHF

V: TRBV2
length: 15
J: TRBJ1-5
CDR3: CASSEARGNNQPQHF

V: TRBV15
length: 13
J: TRBJ2-1
CDR3: CATRERGAIEQFF